The clone carrying this T cell receptor beta chain was observed a few times. Its antigen is not known. This specimen belongs to a study of T cells after yellow fever vaccination. General study results and limits: Re-detected after boosting: most primary clones, 96% of CD4 and around 86% of CD8.

One entry per CDR3 protein results from TCRdb running MiXCR on the 5' RACE reads. The table includes roughly 340,000 distinct CDR3 sequences, about 9.5% detected once. Per the germline V gene, CDR1 is SNHLY and CDR2 is FYNNEI. This CDR3 has 16 amino acids. V was pared by 6 bases and J by 7 bases, with 10 bases of the junction left unmatched. This chain links TRBV2 with TRBJ1-6; 9 positions match TRBD1. The sequencing used PBMCs, collected on the day of the first yellow fever vaccination. The source of this sequence is a man aged 18 to 35 who received the YFV17D yellow fever vaccine. CDR3 DNA: TGTGCCAGCAGGTATTACCTCGGACAGGGGAATTCACCCCTCCACTTT. It translates to CASRYYLGQGNSPLHF.